These T cell receptor beta chains were read from a single sample in a study of blood T cell repertoires in COVID-19. Sequenced by immunoSEQ multiplex PCR; TCRdb stores in-frame clones only, minus some. The table has about 150,000 clones, less than 90% seen once. Sequenced: peripheral blood. Source of these receptors: a woman between 70 and 85 years old with acute or convalescent COVID-19. Both conserved end residues are part of each CDR3.

v_call cdr3_aa
TRBV19 CASRRDGGETQYF
TRBV6-5 CASSFRGNNQPQHF
TRBV5-1 CASRLAGTANEKLFF
TRBV19 CASSTGTSGGFYEQYF
TRBV27 CASSLFGSGSNQPQHF
TRBV6-6 CASSYGRQGTQETQYF
TRBV6-5 CASSYGAGSTKAFF
TRBV3-1/TRBV3-2 CASSPRDRDKKLFF
TRBV5-5 CASSNFRQGDTF
TRBV5-6 CASSLGQRETSPLHF
TRBV7-2 CASSDGGAHNEQFF
TRBV6-4 CASSDSSGDSNEQFF
TRBV20-1 CSASRDRAAGANVLTF
TRBV7-9 CASSSSGGIGYTF
TRBV5-1 CASSTDITYNEQFF
TRBV7-9 CASRLTAYLGEETQYF